This T cell receptor (beta chain) was observed in a study of persistence of HIV-infected CD4 T cells. The CDR3 is 18 residues long. With regard to this clone: As yet, its antigen is unknown.

This was the immunoSEQ version 4 assay in survey mode. The method was immunoSEQ multiplex PCR; TCRdb's version includes in-frame clones alone and lacks a portion of them. The table includes some 37,000 clones, approximately 78% detected once. Cells were stimulated with overlapping HIV-1 Gag 15-mer peptides. CD40L/CD69 double-negative CD45RO-high memory CD4+ T cells were collected. Inclusion required CMV-positive serology and CD4+ counts above 400 cells/uL. A roughly 17-hour stimulation of CD8-depleted PBMCs used anti-CD28/CD49d costimulation, CD40-blocking antibody and enfuvirtide. The clonotype comes from an adult with HIV. The donor label of this sample is uncertain. J is TRBJ2-2 and V is TRBV21-1; the table's D gene call, TRBD1, was not cross checked with the DNA. TRBV21-1 is designated a pseudogene. The source material was cultured CD4+ T cells from PBMCs, sampled from a patient who received antiretroviral therapy. CDR3 DNA sequence: TGTGCCAGCAGCTCTTCTTCTCACGGGACAGGGCTTACCGGGGAGCTGTTTTTT. It encodes CASSSSSHGTGLTGELFF.